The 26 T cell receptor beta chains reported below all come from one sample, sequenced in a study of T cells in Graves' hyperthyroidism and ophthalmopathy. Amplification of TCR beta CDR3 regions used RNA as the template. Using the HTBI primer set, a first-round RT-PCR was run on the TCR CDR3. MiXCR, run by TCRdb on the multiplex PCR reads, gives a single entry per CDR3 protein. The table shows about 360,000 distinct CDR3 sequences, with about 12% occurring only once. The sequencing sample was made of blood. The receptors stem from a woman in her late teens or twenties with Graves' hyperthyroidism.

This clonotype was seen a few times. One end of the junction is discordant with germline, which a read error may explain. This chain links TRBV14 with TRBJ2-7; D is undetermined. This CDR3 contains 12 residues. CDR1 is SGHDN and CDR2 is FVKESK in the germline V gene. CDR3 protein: CASSPIGLEQYF. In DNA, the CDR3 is TGTGCTAGCAGCCCCATCGGTCTCGAGCAGTACTTC.

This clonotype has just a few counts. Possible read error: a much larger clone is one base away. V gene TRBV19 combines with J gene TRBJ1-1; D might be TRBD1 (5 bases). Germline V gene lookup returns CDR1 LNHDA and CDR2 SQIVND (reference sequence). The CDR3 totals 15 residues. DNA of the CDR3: TGTGCCAGTACTATAGTTGAGGGGACGAACACTGAAGCTTTCTTT. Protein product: CASTIVEGTNTEAFF.

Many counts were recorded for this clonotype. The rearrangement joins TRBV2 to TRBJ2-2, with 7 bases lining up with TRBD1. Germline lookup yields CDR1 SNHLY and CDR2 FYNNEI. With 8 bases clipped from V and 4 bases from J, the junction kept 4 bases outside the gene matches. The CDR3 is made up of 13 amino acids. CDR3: CASGTAVTGELFF. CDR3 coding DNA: TGTGCCAGCGGGACAGCGGTCACCGGGGAGCTGTTTTTT.

For the CDR3, the DNA is TGTGCCATCAGTGGGACAGGGCGGTTTCAGCCCCAGCATTTT. It encodes CAISGTGRFQPQHF. The chain joins TRBV10-3 to TRBJ1-5, with 8 bases identical to TRBD1. Looked up from germline, CDR1 is ENHRY and CDR2 is SYGVKD. Germline trimming cut 4 bases from V and 6 bases from J; bases unmatched to any gene: 5. CDR3 length: 14 amino acids.

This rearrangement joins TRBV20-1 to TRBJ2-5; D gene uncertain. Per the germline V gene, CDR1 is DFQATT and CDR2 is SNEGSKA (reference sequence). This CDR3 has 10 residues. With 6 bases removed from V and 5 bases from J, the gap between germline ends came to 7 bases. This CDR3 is CSALSETQYF. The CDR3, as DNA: TGCAGTGCCCTGAGCGAGACCCAGTACTTC.

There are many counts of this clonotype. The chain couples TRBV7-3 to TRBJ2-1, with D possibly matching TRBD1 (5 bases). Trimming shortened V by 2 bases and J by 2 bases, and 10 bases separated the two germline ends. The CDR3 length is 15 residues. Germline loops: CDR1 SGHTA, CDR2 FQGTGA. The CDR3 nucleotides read TGTGCCAGCAGCTTAGGTCTGGACACCTACAATGAGCAGTTCTTC. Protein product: CASSLGLDTYNEQFF.

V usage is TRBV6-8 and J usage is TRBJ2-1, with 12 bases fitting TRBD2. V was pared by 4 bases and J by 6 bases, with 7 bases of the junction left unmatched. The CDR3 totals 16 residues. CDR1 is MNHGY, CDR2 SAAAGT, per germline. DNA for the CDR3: TGTGCCAGCAGTTCCCCGGGACTAGCGGGCACCAATGAGCAGTTCTTC. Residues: CASSSPGLAGTNEQFF.

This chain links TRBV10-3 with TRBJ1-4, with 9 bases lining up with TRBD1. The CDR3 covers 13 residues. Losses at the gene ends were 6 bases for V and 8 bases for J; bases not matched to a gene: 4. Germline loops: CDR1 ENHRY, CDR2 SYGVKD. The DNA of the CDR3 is TGTGCCATCAGAGGACAGGGGAGAGAAAAACTGTTTTTT. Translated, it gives CAIRGQGREKLFF.

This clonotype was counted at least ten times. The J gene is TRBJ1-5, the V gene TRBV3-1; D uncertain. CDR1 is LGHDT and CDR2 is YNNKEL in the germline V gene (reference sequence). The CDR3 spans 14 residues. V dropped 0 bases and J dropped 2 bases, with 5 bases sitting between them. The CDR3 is CASSQDAGNQPQHF. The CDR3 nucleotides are TGTGCCAGCAGCCAAGACGCGGGCAATCAGCCCCAGCATTTT.

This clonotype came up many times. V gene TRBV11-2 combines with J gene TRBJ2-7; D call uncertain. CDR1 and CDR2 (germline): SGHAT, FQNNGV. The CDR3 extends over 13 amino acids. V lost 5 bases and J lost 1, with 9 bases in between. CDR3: CASSTPLSYEQYF. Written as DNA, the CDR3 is TGTGCCAGCAGCACCCCTCTTTCCTACGAGCAGTACTTC.

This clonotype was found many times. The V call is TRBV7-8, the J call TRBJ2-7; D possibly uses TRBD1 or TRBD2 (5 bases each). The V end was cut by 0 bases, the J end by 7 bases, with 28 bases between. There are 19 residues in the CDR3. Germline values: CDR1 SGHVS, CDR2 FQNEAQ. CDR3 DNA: TGTGCCAGCAGCTTAGCGGGGCGGTGGGGGAACTACCCCCTCACGGAGCAGTACTTC. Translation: CASSLAGRWGNYPLTEQYF.

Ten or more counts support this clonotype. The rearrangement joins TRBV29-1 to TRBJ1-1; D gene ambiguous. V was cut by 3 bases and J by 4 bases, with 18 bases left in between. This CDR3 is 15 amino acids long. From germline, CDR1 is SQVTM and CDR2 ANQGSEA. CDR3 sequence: CSVEGIGVVGTEAFF. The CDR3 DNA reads TGCAGCGTTGAGGGGATCGGGGTGGTGGGCACTGAAGCTTTCTTT.

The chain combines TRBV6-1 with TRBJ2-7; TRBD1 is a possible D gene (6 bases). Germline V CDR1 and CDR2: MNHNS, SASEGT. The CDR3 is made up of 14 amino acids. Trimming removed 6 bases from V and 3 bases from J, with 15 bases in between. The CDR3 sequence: CASRRTEINYEQYF. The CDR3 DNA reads TGTGCCAGCAGAAGGACAGAAATAAACTACGAGCAGTACTTC.

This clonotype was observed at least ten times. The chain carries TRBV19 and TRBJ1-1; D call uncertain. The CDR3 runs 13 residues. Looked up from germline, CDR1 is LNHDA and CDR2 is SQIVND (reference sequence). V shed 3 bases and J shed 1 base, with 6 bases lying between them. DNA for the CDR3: TGTGCCAGTAGTATGGAACAGAACACTGAAGCTTTCTTT. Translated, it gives CASSMEQNTEAFF.

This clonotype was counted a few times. The chain's CDR3 is CATFWSGRGETQYF. As DNA, the CDR3 is TGTGCCACCTTTTGGAGCGGGAGAGGAGAGACCCAGTACTTC. The V call is TRBV7-9, the J call TRBJ2-5; the match to TRBD2 covers 8 bases. The V segment lost 10 bases and the J segment 4 bases; nucleotides outside the gene matches: 11. This CDR3 contains 14 residues. Germline values: CDR1 SEHNR, CDR2 FQNEAQ (reference sequence).

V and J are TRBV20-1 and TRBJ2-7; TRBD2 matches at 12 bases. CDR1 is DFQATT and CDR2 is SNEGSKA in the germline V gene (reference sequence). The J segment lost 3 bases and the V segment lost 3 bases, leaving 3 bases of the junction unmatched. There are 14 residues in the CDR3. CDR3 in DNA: TGCAGTGCTAGCCTAGCGGGAGGGTACTACGAGCAGTACTTC. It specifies CSASLAGGYYEQYF.

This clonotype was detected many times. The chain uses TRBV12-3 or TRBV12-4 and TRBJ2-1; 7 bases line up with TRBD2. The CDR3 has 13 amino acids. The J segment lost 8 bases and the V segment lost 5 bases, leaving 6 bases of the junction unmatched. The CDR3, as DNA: TGTGCCAGCAGTCCTAGCGGACCCGATGAGCAGTTCTTC. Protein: CASSPSGPDEQFF.

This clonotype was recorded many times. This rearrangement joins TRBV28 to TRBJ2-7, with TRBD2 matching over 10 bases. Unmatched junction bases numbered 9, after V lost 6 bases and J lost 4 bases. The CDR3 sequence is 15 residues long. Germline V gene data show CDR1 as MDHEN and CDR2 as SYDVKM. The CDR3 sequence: CASRPIAGGWYEQYF. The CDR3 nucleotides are TGTGCCAGCAGGCCTATAGCGGGAGGTTGGTACGAGCAGTACTTC.

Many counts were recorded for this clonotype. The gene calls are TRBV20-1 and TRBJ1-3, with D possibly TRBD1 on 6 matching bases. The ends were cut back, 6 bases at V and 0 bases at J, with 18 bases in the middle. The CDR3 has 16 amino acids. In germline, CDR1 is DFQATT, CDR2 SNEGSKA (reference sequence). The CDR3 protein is CSAPIRDKRSGNTIYF. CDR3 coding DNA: TGCAGTGCCCCTATCCGGGACAAACGCTCTGGAAACACCATATATTTT.

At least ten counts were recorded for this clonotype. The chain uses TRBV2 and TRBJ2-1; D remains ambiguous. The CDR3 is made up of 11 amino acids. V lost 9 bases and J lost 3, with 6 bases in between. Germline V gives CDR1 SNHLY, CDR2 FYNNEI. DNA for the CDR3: TGTGCCAGTACCAGCTACAATGAGCAGTTCTTC. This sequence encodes CASTSYNEQFF.

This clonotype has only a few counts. In nucleotides, the CDR3 is TGTGCCAGCAGCCGATTACAGGGGGGGAACACTGAAGCTTTCTTT. Protein sequence: CASSRLQGGNTEAFF. The V and J genes are TRBV7-6 and TRBJ1-1; 8 bases are a match to TRBD1. The germline CDR1 and CDR2 sequences are SGHVS and FNYEAQ. V lost 5 bases, J lost 1 base, and 6 bases stayed unmatched. This CDR3 spans 15 amino acids.

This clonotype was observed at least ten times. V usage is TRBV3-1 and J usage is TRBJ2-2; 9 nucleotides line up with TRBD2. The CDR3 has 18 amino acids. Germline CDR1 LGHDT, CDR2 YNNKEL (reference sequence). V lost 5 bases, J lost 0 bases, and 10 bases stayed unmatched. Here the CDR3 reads CASSSSYGGRANTGELFF. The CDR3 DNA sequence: TGTGCCAGCAGCTCAAGTTATGGCGGGAGGGCGAACACCGGGGAGCTGTTTTTT.

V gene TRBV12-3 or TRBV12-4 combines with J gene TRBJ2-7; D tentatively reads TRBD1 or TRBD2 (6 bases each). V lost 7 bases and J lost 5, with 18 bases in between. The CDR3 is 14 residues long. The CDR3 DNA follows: TGTGCCAGCAACCCGTGGGGGGCGGGCCACGAGCAGTACTTC. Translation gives CASNPWGAGHEQYF.

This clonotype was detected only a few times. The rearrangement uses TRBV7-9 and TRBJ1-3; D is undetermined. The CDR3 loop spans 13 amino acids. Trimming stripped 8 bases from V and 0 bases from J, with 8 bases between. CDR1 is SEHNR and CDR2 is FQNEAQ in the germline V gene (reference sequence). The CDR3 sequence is CASGSSSGNTIYF. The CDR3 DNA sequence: TGTGCCAGCGGTTCCTCCTCTGGAAACACCATATATTTT. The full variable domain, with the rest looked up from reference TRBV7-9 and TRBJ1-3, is DTGVSQNPRHKITKRGQNVTFRCDPISEHNRLYWYRQTLGQGPEFLTYFQNEAQLEKSRLLSDRFSAERPKGSFSTLEIQRTEQGDSAMYLCASGSSSGNTIYFGEGSWLTVV.

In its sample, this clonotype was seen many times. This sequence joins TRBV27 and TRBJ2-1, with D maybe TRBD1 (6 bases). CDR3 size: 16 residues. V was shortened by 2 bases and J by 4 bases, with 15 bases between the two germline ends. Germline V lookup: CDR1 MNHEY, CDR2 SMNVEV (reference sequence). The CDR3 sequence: CASSLKSGTPYNEQFF. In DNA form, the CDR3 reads TGTGCCAGCAGTTTAAAATCCGGGACACCTTACAATGAGCAGTTCTTC.

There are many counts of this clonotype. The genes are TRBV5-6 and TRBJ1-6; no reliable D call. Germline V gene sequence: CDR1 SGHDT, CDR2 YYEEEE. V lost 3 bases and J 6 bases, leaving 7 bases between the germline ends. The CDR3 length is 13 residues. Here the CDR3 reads CASSWAGNSPLHF. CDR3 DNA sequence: TGTGCCAGCAGCTGGGCGGGTAATTCACCCCTCCACTTT.